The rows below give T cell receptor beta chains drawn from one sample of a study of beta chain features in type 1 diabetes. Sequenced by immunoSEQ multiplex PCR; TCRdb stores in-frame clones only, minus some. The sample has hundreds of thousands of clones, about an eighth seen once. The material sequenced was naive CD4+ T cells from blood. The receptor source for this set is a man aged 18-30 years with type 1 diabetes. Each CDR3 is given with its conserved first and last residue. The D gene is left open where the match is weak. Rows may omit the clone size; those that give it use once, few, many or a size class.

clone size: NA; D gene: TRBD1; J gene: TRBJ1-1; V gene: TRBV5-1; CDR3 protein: CASSPGWDSILNTEAFF; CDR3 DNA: TGCGCCAGCAGCCCGGGGTGGGACAGCATTTTGAACACTGAAGCTTTCTTT
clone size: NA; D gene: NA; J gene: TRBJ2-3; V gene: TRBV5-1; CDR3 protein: CASSAPEGTDTQYF; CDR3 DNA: TGCGCCAGCAGCGCACCAGAGGGCACAGATACGCAGTATTTT
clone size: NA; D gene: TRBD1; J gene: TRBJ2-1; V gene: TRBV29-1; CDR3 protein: CSAGGQVYNEQFF; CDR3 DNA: TGCAGCGCCGGGGGACAGGTCTACAATGAGCAGTTCTTC
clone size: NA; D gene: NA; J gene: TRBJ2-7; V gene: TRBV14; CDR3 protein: CASSLRFGGYEQYF; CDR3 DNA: TGTGCCAGCAGTTTGCGGTTCGGAGGCTACGAGCAGTACTTC
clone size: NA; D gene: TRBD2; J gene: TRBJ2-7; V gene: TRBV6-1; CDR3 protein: CASSRRTSSYEQYF; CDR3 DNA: TGTGCCAGCAGTCGACGGACTAGCTCCTACGAGCAGTACTTC
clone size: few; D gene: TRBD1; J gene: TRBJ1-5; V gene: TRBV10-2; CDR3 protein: CASGRGTRTGEAQPQHF; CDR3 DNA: TGCGCCAGCGGCCGAGGAACTCGGACAGGGGAGGCTCAGCCCCAGCATTTT
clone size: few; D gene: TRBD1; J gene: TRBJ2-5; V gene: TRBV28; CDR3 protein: CASSPLDRSQETQYF; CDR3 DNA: TGTGCCAGCAGCCCCTTGGACAGGTCCCAAGAGACCCAGTACTTC
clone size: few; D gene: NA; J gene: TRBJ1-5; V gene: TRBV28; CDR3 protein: CASVTVDQPQHF; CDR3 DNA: TGTGCCAGTGTGACGGTGGATCAGCCCCAGCATTTT
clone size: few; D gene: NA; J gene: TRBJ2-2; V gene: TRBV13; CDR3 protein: CASSFYITGELFF; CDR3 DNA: TGTGCCAGCAGCTTCTATATCACCGGGGAGCTGTTTTTT
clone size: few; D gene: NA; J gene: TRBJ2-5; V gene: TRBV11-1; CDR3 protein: CASSLVIETQYF; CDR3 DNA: TGTGCCAGCAGCTTAGTCATTGAGACCCAGTACTTC
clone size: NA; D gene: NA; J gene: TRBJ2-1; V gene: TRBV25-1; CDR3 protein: CASSSSGSNEQFF; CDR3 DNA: TGTGCCAGCAGTTCGTCCGGTTCCAATGAGCAGTTCTTC
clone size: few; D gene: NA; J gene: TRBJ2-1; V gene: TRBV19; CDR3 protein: CASSFATNEQFF; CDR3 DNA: TGTGCCAGTAGTTTCGCCACGAATGAGCAGTTCTTC
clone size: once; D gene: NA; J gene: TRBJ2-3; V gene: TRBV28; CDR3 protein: CASIGGGAVTDTQYF; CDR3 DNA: TGTGCCAGCATCGGAGGGGGAGCCGTCACAGATACGCAGTATTTT
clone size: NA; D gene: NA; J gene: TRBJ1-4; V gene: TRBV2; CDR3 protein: CASSPFGEEKLFF; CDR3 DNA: TGTGCCAGCAGCCCCTTCGGGGAGGAAAAACTGTTTTTT
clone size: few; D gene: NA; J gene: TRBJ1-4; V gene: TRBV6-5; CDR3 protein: CASSYIGRSNEKLFF; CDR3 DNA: TGTGCCAGCAGTTACATCGGCAGGTCTAATGAAAAACTGTTTTTT
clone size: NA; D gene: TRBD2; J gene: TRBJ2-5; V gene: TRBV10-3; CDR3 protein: CAISRLAGEETQYF; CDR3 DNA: TGTGCCATCAGTCGACTAGCGGGGGAAGAGACCCAGTACTTC
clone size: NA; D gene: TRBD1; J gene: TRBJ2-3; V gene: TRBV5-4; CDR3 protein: CASSPGTGTDTQYF; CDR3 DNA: TGTGCCAGCAGCCCCGGGACAGGGACAGATACGCAGTATTTT
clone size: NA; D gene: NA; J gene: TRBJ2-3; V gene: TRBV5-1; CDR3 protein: CASSWGGSTTDTQYF; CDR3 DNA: TGCGCCAGCAGCTGGGGAGGATCGACCACAGATACGCAGTATTTT
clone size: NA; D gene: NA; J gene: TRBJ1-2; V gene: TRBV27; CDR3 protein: CASSFRAENYGYTF; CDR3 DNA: TGTGCCAGCAGTTTTCGGGCGGAAAACTATGGCTACACCTTC
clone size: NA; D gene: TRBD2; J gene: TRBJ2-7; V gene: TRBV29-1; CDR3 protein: CSANLAGGRLSSSYEQYF; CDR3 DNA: TGCAGCGCGAACTTAGCGGGGGGTAGACTATCCAGCTCCTACGAGCAGTACTTC
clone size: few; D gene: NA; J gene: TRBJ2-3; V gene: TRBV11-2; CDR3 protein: CASSRGTGGSTDTQYF; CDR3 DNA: TGTGCCAGCAGCCGGGGGACTGGGGGGAGCACAGATACGCAGTATTTT
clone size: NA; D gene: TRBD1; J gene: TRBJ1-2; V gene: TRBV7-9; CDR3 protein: CASSVGQGNYGYTF; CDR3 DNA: TGTGCCAGCAGCGTGGGACAGGGGAACTATGGCTACACCTTC
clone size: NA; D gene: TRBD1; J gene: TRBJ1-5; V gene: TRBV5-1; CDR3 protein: CASSLEGQGRGQPQHF; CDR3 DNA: TGCGCCAGCAGCTTGGAGGGACAGGGAAGGGGTCAGCCCCAGCATTTT
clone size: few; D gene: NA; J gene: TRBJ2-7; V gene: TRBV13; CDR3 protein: CASSLRRDSYEQYF; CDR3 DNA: TGTGCCAGCAGCTTACGCAGGGACTCCTACGAGCAGTACTTC
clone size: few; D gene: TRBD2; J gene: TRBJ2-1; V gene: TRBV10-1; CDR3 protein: CASSESGGTYNEQFF; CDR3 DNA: TGCGCCAGCAGTGAGAGCGGGGGGACCTACAATGAGCAGTTCTTC
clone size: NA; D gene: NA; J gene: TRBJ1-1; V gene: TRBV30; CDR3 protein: CAWSVRQEAFF; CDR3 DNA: TGTGCCTGGAGTGTAAGGCAGGAAGCTTTCTTT
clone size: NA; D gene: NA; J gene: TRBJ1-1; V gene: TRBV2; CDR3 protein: CASKGDLWNTEAFF; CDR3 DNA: TGTGCCAGCAAAGGGGATCTCTGGAACACTGAAGCTTTCTTT
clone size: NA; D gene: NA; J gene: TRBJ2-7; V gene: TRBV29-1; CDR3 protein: CSVILYYEQYF; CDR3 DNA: TGCAGCGTTATCCTATACTACGAGCAGTACTTC
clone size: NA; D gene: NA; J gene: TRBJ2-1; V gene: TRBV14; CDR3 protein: CASSPGAQNEQFF; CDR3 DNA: TGTGCCAGCAGCCCCGGGGCCCAGAATGAGCAGTTCTTC
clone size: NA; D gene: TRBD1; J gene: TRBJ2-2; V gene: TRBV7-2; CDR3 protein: CASSLGYGQGLPNTGELFF; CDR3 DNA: TGTGCCAGCAGCTTAGGTTATGGACAGGGGCTTCCGAACACCGGGGAGCTGTTTTTT
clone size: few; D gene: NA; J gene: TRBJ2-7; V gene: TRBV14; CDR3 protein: CASSQEATSYEQYF; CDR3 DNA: TGTGCCAGCAGCCAAGAAGCAACATCCTACGAGCAGTACTTC
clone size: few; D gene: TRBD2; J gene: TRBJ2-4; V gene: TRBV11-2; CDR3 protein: CASSSKTSGGSLNIQYF; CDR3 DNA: TGTGCCAGCAGCTCCAAAACTAGCGGGGGGTCGTTAAACATTCAGTACTTC
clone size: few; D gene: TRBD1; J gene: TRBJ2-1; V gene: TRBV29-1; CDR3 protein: CSVVLSDRGVTNEQFF; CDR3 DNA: TGCAGCGTCGTCTTGTCCGACAGGGGGGTTACGAATGAGCAGTTCTTC
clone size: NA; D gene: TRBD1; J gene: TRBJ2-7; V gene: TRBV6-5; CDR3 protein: CASSYGTGIDEQYF; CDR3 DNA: TGTGCCAGCAGTTACGGGACAGGGATAGACGAGCAGTACTTC
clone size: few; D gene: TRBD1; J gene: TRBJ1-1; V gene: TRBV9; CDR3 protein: CASSGQGLNTEAFF; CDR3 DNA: TGTGCCAGCAGCGGACAGGGGTTGAACACTGAAGCTTTCTTT
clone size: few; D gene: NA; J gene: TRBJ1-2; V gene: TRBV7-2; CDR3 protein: CATPELVGYGYTF; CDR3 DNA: TGTGCCACCCCCGAGTTGGTTGGCTATGGCTACACCTTC
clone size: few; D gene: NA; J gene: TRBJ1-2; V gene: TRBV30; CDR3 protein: CAWSVQIGYTF; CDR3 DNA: TGTGCCTGGAGTGTACAGATTGGCTACACCTTC
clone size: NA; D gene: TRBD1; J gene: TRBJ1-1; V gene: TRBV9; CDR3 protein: CASSVTGGALNTEAFF; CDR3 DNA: TGTGCCAGCAGCGTTACAGGGGGCGCACTGAACACTGAAGCTTTCTTT
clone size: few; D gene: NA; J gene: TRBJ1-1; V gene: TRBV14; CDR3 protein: CASSRDWNTEAFF; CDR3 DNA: TGTGCCAGCAGTCGCGACTGGAACACTGAAGCTTTCTTT
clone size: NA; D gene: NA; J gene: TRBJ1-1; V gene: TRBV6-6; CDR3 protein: CASSRDLAGEAFF; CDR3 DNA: TGTGCCAGCAGTCGGGACTTGGCTGGCGAAGCTTTCTTT
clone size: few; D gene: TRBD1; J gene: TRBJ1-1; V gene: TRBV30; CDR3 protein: CAWSVGEGANTEAFF; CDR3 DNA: TGTGCCTGGAGTGTCGGGGAGGGGGCGAACACTGAAGCTTTCTTT
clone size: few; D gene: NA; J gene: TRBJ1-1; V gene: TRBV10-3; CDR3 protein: CAISESQGGNTEAFF; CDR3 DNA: TGTGCCATCAGTGAGTCGCAGGGAGGCAACACTGAAGCTTTCTTT
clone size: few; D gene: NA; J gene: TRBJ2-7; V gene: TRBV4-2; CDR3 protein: CASSQLSSTDRFDEQYF; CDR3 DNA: TGTGCCAGCAGCCAACTAAGTTCCACCGACAGGTTTGACGAGCAGTACTTC
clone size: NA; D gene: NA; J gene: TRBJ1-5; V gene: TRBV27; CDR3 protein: CASSKIQGSNQPQHF; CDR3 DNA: TGTGCCAGCAGTAAAATTCAGGGAAGCAATCAGCCCCAGCATTTT
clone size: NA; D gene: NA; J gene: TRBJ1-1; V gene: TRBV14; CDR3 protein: CASSQDWGTSLSYTEAFF; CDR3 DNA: TGTGCCAGCAGCCAAGATTGGGGAACATCCCTTTCATATACTGAAGCTTTCTTT
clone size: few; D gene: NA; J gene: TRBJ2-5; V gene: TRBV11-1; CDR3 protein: CASSLSGSGGEETQYF; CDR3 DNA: TGTGCCAGCAGCTTATCCGGCTCCGGAGGTGAAGAGACCCAGTACTTC
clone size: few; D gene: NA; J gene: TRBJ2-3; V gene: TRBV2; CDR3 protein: CASSEALSSTQYF; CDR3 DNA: TGTGCCAGCAGTGAAGCGCTTAGTTCTACGCAGTATTTT
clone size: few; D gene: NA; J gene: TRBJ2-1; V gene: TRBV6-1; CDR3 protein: CASRDVVGNEQFF; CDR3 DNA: TGTGCCAGCAGAGATGTAGTCGGGAATGAGCAGTTCTTC
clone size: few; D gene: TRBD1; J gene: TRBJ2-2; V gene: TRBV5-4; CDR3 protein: CASSLARGGDTGELFF; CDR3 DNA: TGTGCCAGCAGCTTGGCCAGAGGGGGCGACACCGGGGAGCTGTTTTTT
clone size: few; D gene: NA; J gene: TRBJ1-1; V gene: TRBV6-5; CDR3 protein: CASRRGIENTEAFF; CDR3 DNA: TGTGCCAGCAGAAGGGGGATCGAGAACACTGAAGCTTTCTTT
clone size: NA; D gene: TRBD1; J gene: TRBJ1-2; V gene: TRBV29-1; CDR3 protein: CSVYEDRENYGYTF; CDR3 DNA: TGCAGCGTCTACGAAGACAGGGAGAACTATGGCTACACCTTC
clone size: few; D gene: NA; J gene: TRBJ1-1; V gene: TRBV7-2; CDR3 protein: CASSPPGVGVTEAFF; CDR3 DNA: TGTGCCAGCAGCCCCCCTGGGGTTGGAGTCACTGAAGCTTTCTTT
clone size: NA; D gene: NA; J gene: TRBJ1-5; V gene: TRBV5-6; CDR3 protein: CASSLVGFGNQPQHF; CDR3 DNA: TGTGCCAGCAGCTTGGTGGGGTTCGGCAATCAGCCCCAGCATTTT
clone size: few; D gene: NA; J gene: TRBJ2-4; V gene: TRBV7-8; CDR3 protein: CASSLQAEAKNIQYF; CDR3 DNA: TGTGCCAGCAGCTTACAGGCCGAGGCCAAAAACATTCAGTACTTC
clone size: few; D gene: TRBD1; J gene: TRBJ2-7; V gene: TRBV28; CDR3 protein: CASSSPGTGGLYEQYF; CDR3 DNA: TGTGCCAGCAGTTCTCCCGGGACAGGGGGTCTCTACGAGCAGTACTTC
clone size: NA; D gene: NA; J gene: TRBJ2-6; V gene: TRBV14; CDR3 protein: CASSLGRPGANVLTF; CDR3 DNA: TGTGCCAGCAGCCTGGGCCGGCCTGGGGCCAACGTCCTGACTTTC
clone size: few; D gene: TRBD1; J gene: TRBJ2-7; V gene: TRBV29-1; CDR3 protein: CRGTGDSHEQYF; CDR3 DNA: TGCAGGGGGACAGGGGACTCCCACGAGCAGTACTTC